The source of this TCR beta chain is a study of T cell responses to AZD1222 COVID-19 vaccine. In the study overall: Samples with a second dose at about 4 or about 12 weeks were pooled together.

Here immunoSEQ multiplex PCR was the method, and the copy in TCRdb shows in-frame clones only, minus some. The table shows more than 110,000 clones, with approximately 90% occurring only once. Study-wide results and limits: Variant regions that are unmutated are reportedly the target of nearly half of spike-specific TCRs. Among those given AZD1222, only six were seropositive at baseline.

V was trimmed by 1 base and J by 7 bases, leaving 14 bases between them. Germline lookup yields CDR1 SGHVS and CDR2 FNYEAQ. The CDR3 runs 15 residues. A note on this clone: The target antigen is unknown.

This receptor was taken from an adult in good health. Source: peripheral blood, taken on day 0 of AZD1222 vaccination. This rearrangement joins TRBV7-6 to TRBJ1-5, with a possible D match to TRBD1 (5 bases). This chain's CDR3 is CASSLDTAGGQPQHF. CDR3 DNA: TGTGCCAGCAGCTTAGATACGGCGGGGGGACAGCCCCAGCATTTT.